This T cell receptor (beta chain) was observed in a study of shared clonotypes between healthy human individuals. This CDR3 has 11 residues. Germline loops: CDR1 SNHLY, CDR2 FYNNEI. Trimming pared 1 base from V and 10 bases from J, leaving 6 bases between. Findings of the study overall: Against clonotypes common to all four donors, non-shared ones had lower generation probabilities.

The assay was immunoSEQ multiplex PCR, and TCRdb's table has in-frame clones only and misses some. The data hold about 2 million clones, with about 95% observed a single time. About this clone itself: The antigen remains unidentified.

This sequence was found in a young man in good health. The chain carries TRBV2 and TRBJ2-3, with a possible D match to TRBD2 (5 bases). Sequenced material: naive CD4+ T cells sorted from blood. The subset was: CD45RA+ positively selected. The CDR3 is CASSEVAPQYF. As DNA, the CDR3 is TGTGCCAGCAGTGAAGTAGCGCCGCAGTATTTT. The full variable domain, in which reference TRBV2 and TRBJ2-3 provide the parts outside the CDR3, is EPEVTQTPSHQVTQMGQEVILRCVPISNHLYFYWYRQILGQKVEFLVSFYNNEISEKSEIFDDQFSVERPDGSNFTLKIRSTKLEDSAMYFCASSEVAPQYFGPGTRLTVL.